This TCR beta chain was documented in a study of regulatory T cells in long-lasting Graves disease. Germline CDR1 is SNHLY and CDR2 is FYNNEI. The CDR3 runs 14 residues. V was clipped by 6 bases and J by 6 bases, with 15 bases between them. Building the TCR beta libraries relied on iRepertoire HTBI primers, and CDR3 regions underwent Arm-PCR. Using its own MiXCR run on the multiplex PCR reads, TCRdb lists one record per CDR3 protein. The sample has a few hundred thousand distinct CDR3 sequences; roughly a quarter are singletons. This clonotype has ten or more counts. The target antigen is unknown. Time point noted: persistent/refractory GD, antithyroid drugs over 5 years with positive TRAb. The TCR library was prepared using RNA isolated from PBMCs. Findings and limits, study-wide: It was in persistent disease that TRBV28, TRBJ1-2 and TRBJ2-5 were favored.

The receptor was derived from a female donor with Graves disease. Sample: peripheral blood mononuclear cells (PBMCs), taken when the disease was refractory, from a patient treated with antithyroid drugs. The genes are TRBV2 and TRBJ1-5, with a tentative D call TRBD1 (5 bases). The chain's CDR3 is CASRLGTGIQPQHF. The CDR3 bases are TGTGCCAGCAGGTTGGGGACCGGGATTCAGCCCCAGCATTTT. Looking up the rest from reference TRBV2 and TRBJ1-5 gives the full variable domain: EPEVTQTPSHQVTQMGQEVILRCVPISNHLYFYWYRQILGQKVEFLVSFYNNEISEKSEIFDDQFSVERPDGSNFTLKIRSTKLEDSAMYFCASRLGTGIQPQHFGDGTRLSIL.